This T cell receptor (beta chain) comes out of a study of tumor-infiltrating lymphocytes in primary liver carcinoma. Background on the study: The cohort included men and women aged 30 to 69 years.

Study-wide results and caveats: With p = 0.039, the top-250-clone fraction in tumors significantly exceeded that in blood.

Out of unsorted whole blood came the blood RNA, and germline DNA was extracted as well. Losses at the gene ends were 4 bases for V and 0 bases for J; bases not matched to a gene: 1. Germline lookup yields CDR1 SGHAT and CDR2 FQNNGV. The CDR3 is made up of 14 amino acids. A primer matching the constant region was used to make TCR beta cDNA from 500 to 650 ng of total RNA. The TCR beta library was amplified through three nested multiplex PCR rounds in a modified ARM-PCR procedure. Rounds one and two of PCR, each of approximately 11 cycles, were primed with TRBV1-TRBV30 forward primers and a C-beta reverse primer. MiXCR, run by TCRdb on the multiplex PCR reads, gives a single entry per CDR3 protein. The sample records approximately 330,000 distinct CDR3 sequences, less than 65% being singletons. This clonotype was detected ten times or more. The antigen remains undetermined.

The sample comprised peripheral blood. The V call is TRBV11-2, the J call TRBJ2-7; 9 bases are shared with TRBD1. This clonotype was sampled from a middle-aged man with primary liver carcinoma and hepatitis B virus infection. The CDR3 reads CASSWTGVSYEQYF. CDR3 in DNA: TGTGCCAGCAGCTGGACAGGGGTCTCCTACGAGCAGTACTTC.